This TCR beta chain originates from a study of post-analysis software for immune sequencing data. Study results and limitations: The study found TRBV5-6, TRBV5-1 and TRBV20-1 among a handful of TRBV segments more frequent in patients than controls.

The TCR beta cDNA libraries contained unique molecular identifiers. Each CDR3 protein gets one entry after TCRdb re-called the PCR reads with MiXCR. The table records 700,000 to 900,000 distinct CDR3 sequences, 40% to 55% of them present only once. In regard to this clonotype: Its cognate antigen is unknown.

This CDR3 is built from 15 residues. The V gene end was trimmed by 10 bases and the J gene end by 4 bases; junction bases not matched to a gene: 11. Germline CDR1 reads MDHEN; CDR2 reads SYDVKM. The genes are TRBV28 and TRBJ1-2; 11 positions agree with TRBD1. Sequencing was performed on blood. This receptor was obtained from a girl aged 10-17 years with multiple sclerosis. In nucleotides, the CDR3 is TGTGCCACTGACCCTCCGGGACAGGGGGTCTATGGCTACACCTTC. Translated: CATDPPGQGVYGYTF.